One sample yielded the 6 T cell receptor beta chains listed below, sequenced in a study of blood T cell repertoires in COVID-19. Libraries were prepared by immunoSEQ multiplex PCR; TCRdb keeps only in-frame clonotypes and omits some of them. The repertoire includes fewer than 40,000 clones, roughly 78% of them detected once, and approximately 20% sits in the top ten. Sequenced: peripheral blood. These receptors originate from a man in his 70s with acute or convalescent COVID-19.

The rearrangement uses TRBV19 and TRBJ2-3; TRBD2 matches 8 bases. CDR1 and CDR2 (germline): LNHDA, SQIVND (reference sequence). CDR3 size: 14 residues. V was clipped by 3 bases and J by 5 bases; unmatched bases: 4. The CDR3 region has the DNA TGTGCCAGTAGTATCGGACTAGCAGGAGATACGCAGTATTTT. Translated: CASSIGLAGDTQYF.

CDR3 sequence: CASKLQGRIAFF. CDR3 DNA: TGTGCCAGCAAACTACAGGGGAGGATAGCTTTCTTT. The chain couples TRBV6-5 to TRBJ1-1; TRBD1 matches 7 bases. V gave up 7 bases and J gave up 10 bases; unmatched junction bases: 9. CDR3 size: 12 residues. Germline CDR1 is MNHEY and CDR2 is SVGAGI.

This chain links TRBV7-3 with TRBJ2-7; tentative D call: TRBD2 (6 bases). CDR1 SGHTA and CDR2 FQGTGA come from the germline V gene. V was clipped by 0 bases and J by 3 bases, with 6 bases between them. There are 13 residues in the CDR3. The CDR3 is CASSLTSGYEQYF. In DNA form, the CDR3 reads TGTGCCAGCAGCTTAACTAGCGGCTACGAGCAGTACTTC.

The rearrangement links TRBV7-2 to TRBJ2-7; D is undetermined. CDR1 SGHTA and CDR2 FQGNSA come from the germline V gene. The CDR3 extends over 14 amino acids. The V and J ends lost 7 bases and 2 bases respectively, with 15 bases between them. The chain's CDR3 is CASTSGLTAYEQYF. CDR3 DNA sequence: TGTGCCAGCACCTCAGGTCTAACCGCCTACGAGCAGTACTTC.

In nucleotides, the CDR3 is TGTGCCAGCTCACTCGGACAGGTCGATAGCAATCAGCCCCAGCATTTT. This translates into CASSLGQVDSNQPQHF. The J gene is TRBJ1-5, the V gene TRBV18, with 7 positions matching TRBD1. Trimming took 4 bases from V and 0 from J; bases not matched to a gene: 6. Per the germline V gene, CDR1 is KGHSH and CDR2 is LQKENI. This CDR3 is built from 16 residues.

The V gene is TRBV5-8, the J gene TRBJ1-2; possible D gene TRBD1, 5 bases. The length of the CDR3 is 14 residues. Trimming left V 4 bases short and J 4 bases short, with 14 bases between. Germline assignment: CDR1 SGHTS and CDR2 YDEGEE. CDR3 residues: CASSLGGVSYGYTF. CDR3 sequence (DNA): TGTGCCAGCAGCCTAGGAGGGGTTAGCTATGGCTACACCTTC.